What follows is one TCR beta chain and its context. No antigen is known for it. There are 16 residues in the CDR3. Reverse transcription used about 0.45 to 1 ug RNA and random hexamers. The method of amplification for TCR beta CDR3 was immunoSEQ multiplex PCR, covering 54 Vbeta and 13 Jbeta. TCRdb reprocessed the immunoSEQ multiplex PCR reads via MiXCR and lists one record per CDR3 protein. Among approximately 220,000 distinct CDR3 sequences listed, roughly 92% were seen once. From blood CD8+ and CD4+ T cells, the TCR beta chain was sequenced. These data are taken from a study of CD8 T cells in Susac syndrome. Study outcomes and limitations: The study recognized that the number of individuals in its TCR sequencing and HLA analysis was relatively small.

The clonotype was recovered from a human donor with multiple sclerosis. The chain combines TRBV12-2 with TRBJ2-7; the listed D gene, TRBD1, was not tested against the DNA. TRBV12-2 corresponds to a pseudogene. Sample: CD8+ T cells from PBMCs. The CDR3 loop reads CASRPARRTGFYEQYF. The CDR3 region has the DNA TGTGCAAGTCGCCCGGCTCGGCGGACAGGGTTCTACGAGCAGTACTTC.